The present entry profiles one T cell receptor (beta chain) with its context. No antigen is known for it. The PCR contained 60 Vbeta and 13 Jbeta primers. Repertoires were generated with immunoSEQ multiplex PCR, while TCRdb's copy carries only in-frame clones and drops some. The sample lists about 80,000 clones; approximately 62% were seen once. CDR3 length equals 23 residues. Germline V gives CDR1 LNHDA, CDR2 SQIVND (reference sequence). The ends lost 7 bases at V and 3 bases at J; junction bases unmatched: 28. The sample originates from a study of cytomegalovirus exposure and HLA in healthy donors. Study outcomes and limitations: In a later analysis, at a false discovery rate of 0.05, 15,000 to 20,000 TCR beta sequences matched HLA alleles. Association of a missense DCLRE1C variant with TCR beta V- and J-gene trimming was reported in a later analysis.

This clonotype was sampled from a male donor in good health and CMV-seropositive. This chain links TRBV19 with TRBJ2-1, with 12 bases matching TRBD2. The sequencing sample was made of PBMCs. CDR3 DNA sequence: TGTGCCAGTAACCATCGACTAGCGGGGGCCCCGAACCGAATGACCCCCAACTACAATGAGCAGTTCTTC. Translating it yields CASNHRLAGAPNRMTPNYNEQFF.